This TCR beta chain originates from a study of regulatory T cells in long-lasting Graves disease. Study outcomes and limitations: Segments TRBV28, TRBJ1-2 and TRBJ2-5 showed preferential usage in persistent disease. The study examined only peripheral blood, not thyroid tissue.

The CDR3 sequence is 15 residues long. The germline gives CDR1 MDHEN, CDR2 SYDVKM. The junction had 6 bases not matched to a gene; V was cut back by 5 bases and J by 6 bases. Sample time point: newly diagnosed GD, antithyroid drugs for less than 3 months. Extracted RNA from PBMCs served as the source of the TCR library. This clonotype was counted between two and nine times. Antigen: not known. Researchers made TCR beta libraries by using iRepertoire HTBI primers and running Arm-PCR on CDR3 regions. TCRdb ran MiXCR on the multiplex PCR reads and lists one entry per CDR3 protein. The table lists 680,000 or so distinct CDR3 sequences, about 16% of them singletons, with about 17% in the top ten. These same records also appear under a second study, on T cells in Graves' hyperthyroidism and ophthalmopathy. Turning to that study: When the TCR CDR3 underwent first-round RT-PCR, the HTBI primer set was used.

This chain links TRBV28 with TRBJ1-5, with 11 bases fitting TRBD1. This clonotype was sampled from a woman in her 30s with Graves disease. The sample was peripheral blood mononuclear cells (PBMCs), taken at new diagnosis, from a patient treated with antithyroid drugs. The DNA of the CDR3 is TGTGCCAGCAGTCAAACCGGACAGGGGGCTCAGCCCCAGCATTTT. Translating it yields CASSQTGQGAQPQHF.